The 16 T cell receptor beta chains listed next were all sequenced from one sample in a study of OX40 agonist ivuxolimab in advanced cancers. Library preparation used the immunoSEQ multiplex PCR assay. TCRdb obtained this table from immuneACCESS and retained in-frame rearrangements with V and J assigned. These tables miss some clones; where compared with another copy, unresolved V genes account for less than half of the shortfall, and the remainder is unexplained. Present in this sample are 55,000 to 85,000 clones, 70% to 90% of which were seen just once. The ten largest make up 0.55% to 0.85% of the sample. The sequencing here drew on CD4+ or CD8+ T cells sorted from blood, taken in a trial of the OX40 agonist ivuxolimab. Receptors were obtained from an adult with an advanced solid tumor such as melanoma, head and neck, liver or kidney cancer.

This sequence joins TRBV6-1 and TRBJ2-7, with D perhaps given as TRBD1 or TRBD2 (6 bases each). The germline V gene encodes CDR1 MNHNS and CDR2 SASEGT. This CDR3 has 15 amino acids. V lost 2 bases and J 3 bases, leaving 14 bases between the germline ends. The chain's CDR3 is CASSERGGLDYEQYF. In DNA, the CDR3 is TGTGCCAGCAGTGAAAGAGGGGGGCTGGACTACGAGCAGTACTTC.

The CDR3 here is CSGDYIGETQYF. The CDR3 region has the DNA TGCAGCGGAGACTACATAGGAGAGACCCAGTACTTC. The rearrangement uses TRBV29-1 and TRBJ2-5, with D perhaps TRBD2 (5 bases). V lost 7 bases and J lost 4, with 13 bases in between. From germline, CDR1 is SQVTM and CDR2 ANQGSEA. The CDR3 contains 12 residues.

The rearrangement links TRBV6-6 to TRBJ1-5, with D unresolved. Between the trimmed V and J ends, which lost 8 bases and 1 base, there was a span of 15 bases. The V gene's germline CDR1 is MNHNY and CDR2 SVGAGI (reference sequence). This CDR3 has 15 residues. The CDR3 sequence is CASALRKGSNQPQHF. As DNA, the CDR3 is TGTGCCAGCGCACTAAGGAAGGGAAGCAATCAGCCCCAGCATTTT.

This chain joins TRBV27 and TRBJ2-3, with 8 nucleotides matching TRBD1. The CDR3 sequence is 15 residues long. Germline lookup yields CDR1 MNHEY and CDR2 SMNVEV (reference sequence). The V segment lost 5 bases and the J segment 3 bases; nucleotides outside the gene matches: 7. CDR3 sequence: CASSNRGTGTDTQYF. Here the CDR3 DNA reads TGTGCCAGCAGTAACAGGGGGACCGGTACAGATACGCAGTATTTT.

The chain carries TRBV18 and TRBJ1-2; D is uncertain. In germline, CDR1 is KGHSH, CDR2 LQKENI. The CDR3 is 13 residues long. Between the trimmed V and J ends, which lost 0 bases and 6 bases, there was a span of 8 bases. The CDR3 spells CASSPPTLDGYTF. The CDR3, as DNA: TGTGCCAGCTCACCACCAACACTAGATGGCTACACCTTC. Together with reference TRBV18 and TRBJ1-2, the CDR3 gives the full variable domain: NAGVMQNPRHLVRRRGQEARLRCSPMKGHSHVYWYRQLPEEGLKFMVYLQKENIIDESGMPKERFSAEFPKEGPSILRIQQVVRGDSAAYFCASSPPTLDGYTFGSGTRLTVV.

The rearrangement uses TRBV7-9 and TRBJ1-1; 11 bases fit TRBD1. This CDR3 is 17 amino acids long. The junction had 11 bases not matched to a gene; V was cut back by 5 bases and J by 3 bases. Germline CDR1 is SEHNR and CDR2 is FQNEAQ (reference sequence). The chain's CDR3 is CASSPGQGATLDTEAFF. CDR3 nucleotide sequence: TGTGCCAGCAGCCCTGGACAGGGGGCTACACTGGACACTGAAGCTTTCTTT.

Written as DNA, the CDR3 is TGTGCCAGCAGCTTGGCCAGTGAGATTGGCTACACCTTC. The encoded protein is CASSLASEIGYTF. V gene TRBV5-5 combines with J gene TRBJ1-2; D is unresolved. This CDR3 contains 13 residues. Per germline, CDR1 SGHKS and CDR2 YYEKEE (reference sequence). V lost 0 bases, J lost 7 bases, and 10 bases lay in between. Together with reference TRBV5-5 and TRBJ1-2, the CDR3 gives the full variable domain: DAGVTQSPTHLIKTRGQQVTLRCSPISGHKSVSWYQQVLGQGPQFIFQYYEKEERGRGNFPDRFSARQFPNYSSELNVNALLLGDSALYLCASSLASEIGYTFGSGTRLTVV.

The V call is TRBV6-6, the J call TRBJ2-3; 9 bases line up with TRBD1. Per germline, CDR1 MNHNY and CDR2 SVGAGI (reference sequence). The ends lost 6 bases at V and 1 base at J; junction bases unmatched: 5. The CDR3 extends over 15 amino acids. The CDR3 spells CASRRGTGRTDTQYF. Here the CDR3 DNA reads TGTGCCAGCAGGAGAGGGACAGGGCGCACAGATACGCAGTATTTT.

The chain links TRBV12-5 to TRBJ1-6, with a weak D call TRBD1 (5 bases). CDR3 length: 14 residues. In germline, CDR1 is LGHNT, CDR2 FRNRAP. The V and J ends lost 2 bases and 11 bases respectively, with 13 bases between them. This chain's CDR3 is CASGLSGLMTPLHF. The CDR3 DNA reads as TGTGCTAGTGGTTTGTCGGGACTCATGACACCCCTCCACTTT.

The chain is built from TRBV6-1 and TRBJ2-7, with D unclear. V was shortened by 7 bases and J by 3 bases, with 19 bases between the two germline ends. This CDR3 has 15 amino acids. Germline V gene lookup returns CDR1 MNHNS and CDR2 SASEGT. CDR3 coding DNA: TGTGCCAGCACCGCCAGAGCCACACTCGACTACGAGCAGTACTTC. Translation: CASTARATLDYEQYF.

The rearrangement uses TRBV7-3 and TRBJ2-1; D might be TRBD2 (7 bases). This CDR3 has 15 residues. The germline gives CDR1 SGHTA, CDR2 FQGTGA. V gave up 3 bases and J gave up 9 bases, with 18 bases separating them. CDR3 coding DNA: TGTGCCAGCAGCTTTAGGGGCGGGGGCCACAGTGAGCAGTTCTTC. Translated, it gives CASSFRGGGHSEQFF. The full variable domain, its missing parts supplied by reference TRBV7-3 and TRBJ2-1, is GAGVSQTPSNKVTEKGKYVELRCDPISGHTALYWYRQSLGQGPEFLIYFQGTGAADDSGLPNDRFFAVRPEGSVSTLKIQRTERGDSAVYLCASSFRGGGHSEQFFGPGTRLTVL.

The chain couples TRBV29-1 to TRBJ2-7, with a tentative D call TRBD1 (5 bases). V dropped 0 bases and J dropped 2 bases, with 11 bases sitting between them. Per germline, CDR1 SQVTM and CDR2 ANQGSEA. This CDR3 is built from 14 residues. DNA of the CDR3: TGCAGCGTTGAAGAGGGCCAGGGCGCCTACGAGCAGTACTTC. It encodes CSVEEGQGAYEQYF.

The chain couples TRBV5-1 to TRBJ2-3; possibly TRBD2 for D (6 bases). V lost 0 bases and J 0 bases, leaving 8 bases between the germline ends. This CDR3 region has 15 residues. Germline CDR1 and CDR2: SGHRS and YFSETQ. CDR3 sequence: CASSLGRGSTDTQYF. The CDR3 coding sequence is TGCGCCAGCAGCTTGGGGCGGGGAAGCACAGATACGCAGTATTTT.

The rearrangement joins TRBV4-2 to TRBJ1-1; D is unresolved. Trimming pared 4 bases from V and 1 base from J, leaving 7 bases between. The CDR3 loop spans 13 amino acids. Germline CDR1 reads LGHNA; CDR2 reads YNFKEQ. For the CDR3, the DNA is TGTGCCAGCAGCCGCGCTGCGAACACTGAAGCTTTCTTT. It codes for CASSRAANTEAFF.

The chain joins TRBV15 to TRBJ2-7; the D is unclear. Germline CDR1 is LNHNV and CDR2 is YYDKDF (reference sequence). V was cut by 0 bases and J by 2 bases, with 5 bases left in between. This CDR3 region has 13 residues. CDR3 in amino acids: CATSRDGPYEQYF. Written as DNA, the CDR3 is TGTGCCACCAGCAGAGACGGACCCTACGAGCAGTACTTC.

V usage is TRBV19 and J usage is TRBJ2-5; 7 bases map to TRBD1. The CDR3 has 16 amino acids. V dropped 3 bases and J dropped 2; count of bases not matched to a gene: 9. Germline V gives CDR1 LNHDA, CDR2 SQIVND (reference sequence). CDR3 in DNA: TGTGCCAGTAGTATCTCGGCAGGGGGAAAACAAGAGACCCAGTACTTC. This gives the protein CASSISAGGKQETQYF.